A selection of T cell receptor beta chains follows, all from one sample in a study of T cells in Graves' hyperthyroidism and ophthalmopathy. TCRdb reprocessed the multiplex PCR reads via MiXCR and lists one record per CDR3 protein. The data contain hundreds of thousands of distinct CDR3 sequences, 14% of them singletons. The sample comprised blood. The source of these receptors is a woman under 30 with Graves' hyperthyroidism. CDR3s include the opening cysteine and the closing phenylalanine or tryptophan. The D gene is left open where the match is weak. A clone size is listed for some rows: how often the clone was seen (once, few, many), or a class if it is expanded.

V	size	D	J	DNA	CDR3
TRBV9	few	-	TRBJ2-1	TGTGCCAGCAGTGGGGGTAGACCCGTTTCGAATGAGCAGTTCTTC	CASSGGRPVSNEQFF
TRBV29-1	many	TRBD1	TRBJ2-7	TGCAGCGTCGGACAGGGAAATGACTACGAGCAGTACTTC	CSVGQGNDYEQYF
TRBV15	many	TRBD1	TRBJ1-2	TGTGCCACCAGCAGGGACAACCTGGGACAGTGGTTCTATGGCTACACCTTC	CATSRDNLGQWFYGYTF
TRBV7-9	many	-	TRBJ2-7	TGTGCCAGCAGCTCGGGTCCCACCTATTACGAGCAGTACTTC	CASSSGPTYYEQYF
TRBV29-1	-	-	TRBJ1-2	TGCAGCGTTGAGATTTTGGGCCGCCGGACCGCGGGCTACACCTTC	CSVEILGRRTAGYTF
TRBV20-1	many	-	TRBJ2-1	TGCAGTGCTAGCGGGTGGGGCTCCTACAATGAGCAGTTCTTC	CSASGWGSYNEQFF
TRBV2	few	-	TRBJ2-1	TGTGCCAGCAGATTACTAGGTTCAGGGGCTGAGCAGTTCTTC	CASRLLGSGAEQFF
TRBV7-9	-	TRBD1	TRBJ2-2	TGTGCCAGCAGCTTAGGACAGGGTTTCGGGGAGCTGTTTTTT	CASSLGQGFGELFF
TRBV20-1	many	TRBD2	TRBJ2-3	TGCAGTGCTGACGGCCGACTAGCGGGAGGTATAACAGATACGCAGTATTTT	CSADGRLAGGITDTQYF
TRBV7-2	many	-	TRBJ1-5	TGTGCCAGCAGCCTGACAGAGTATAGCAATCAGCCCCAGCATTTT	CASSLTEYSNQPQHF
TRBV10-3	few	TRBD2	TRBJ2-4	TGTGCCATCAGTGAAGTCTGGGGGTCGACTAGCGGGCGGCCTTTCGGAGCCAAAAACATTCAGTACTTC	CAISEVWGSTSGRPFGAKNIQYF
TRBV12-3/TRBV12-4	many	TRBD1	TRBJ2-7	TGTGCCAGCAGGGACAGGGGGCGCTTCGACGAGCAGTACTTC	CASRDRGRFDEQYF
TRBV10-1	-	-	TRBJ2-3	TGCGCCAGTGGGAAGTCGAGCACAGATACGCAGTATTTT	CASGKSSTDTQYF
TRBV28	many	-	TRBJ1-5	TGTGCCAGCAGTTTTGGCTGGCCGAATCAGCCCCAGCATTTT	CASSFGWPNQPQHF
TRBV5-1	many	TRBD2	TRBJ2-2	TGCGCCAGCAGCTCGGGACTAGCACCAACCGGGGAGCTGTTTTTT	CASSSGLAPTGELFF
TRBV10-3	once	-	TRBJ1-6	TGTGCATGTCGGGGGTCCGCGGGTTCACCCCTCCACTTT	CACRGSAGSPLHF
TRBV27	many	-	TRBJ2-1	TGTGCCAGCAGTTTAGAGGGGCGCTTGGTCAATGAGCAGTTCTTC	CASSLEGRLVNEQFF
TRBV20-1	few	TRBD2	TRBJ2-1	TGCAGTGCTGTCCCGGGACTAGACTACAATGAGCAGTTCTTC	CSAVPGLDYNEQFF
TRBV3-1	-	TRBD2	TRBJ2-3	TGTGCCAGCAGCCAAGGTTTGCTAGCGGGAACCTTCGAGGGTACGCAGTATTTT	CASSQGLLAGTFEGTQYF
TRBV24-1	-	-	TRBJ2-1	TGTGCCACCAGTGATTTGCCCAAGGGAGGTGAGCAGTTCTTC	CATSDLPKGGEQFF
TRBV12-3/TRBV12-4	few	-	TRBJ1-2	TGTGCCACCAGACCAGTGGAGGCGGAAGACACCACCTTC	CATRPVEAEDTTF
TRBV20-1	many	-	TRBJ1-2	TGCAGTGCTCCTGACAGGAGGAATGGCTACACCTTC	CSAPDRRNGYTF
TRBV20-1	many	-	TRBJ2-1	TGCAGTGCTACGAGAGGTCTCGAGCAGTTCTTC	CSATRGLEQFF